This T cell receptor beta chain was sequenced in a study of T cells after yellow fever vaccination (dated by TCRdb to about 2019). Regarding the study in general: Libraries from fractions with low cell numbers were prepared with the SMART-Seq v4 Ultra Low Input RNA kit. To follow T-cell clones before and after primary and booster YFV17D yellow fever vaccination, bulk TCR alpha and beta repertoires were sequenced over time. The cohort comprised two healthy male donors, one aged 18 to 29 and one aged 30 to 40 years. Blood was collected at multiple timepoints before and after primary and secondary immunization, and bulk PBMC replicates and cell subsets were isolated.

Beyond this particular receptor, the publication reports: Computational filtering was needed because FACS-sorted repertoires could contain abundant contaminating clonotypes from the bulk population. The study included only two donors, which limits how far the findings can be generalized. A small fraction of clonotypes showed up in both the CD4 and CD8 compartments, probably as a result of convergent recombination. Compared with the primary T-cell response, the secondary T-cell response was weaker but faster, peaking on day 5 rather than day 15. After the booster, most clones that had expanded after primary vaccination were detected again (almost 97% of CD4 and around 88% of CD8), suggesting broad maintenance of memory.

Reading the label with the study, this specimen's treatment or condition is: live attenuated yellow fever vaccine strain. A standard Ficoll-Paque protocol was used to isolate PBMCs from peripheral blood. CD4 and CD8 T-cell fractions were isolated with Dynabeads CD4 and CD8 positive selection kits. TriZol was used to extract RNA from bulk PBMCs, CD4 and CD8 fractions, and dextramer-positive and dextramer-negative fractions. For sequencing, an Illumina NovaSeq 6000 was employed. Synthesis of TCR cDNA relied on 5'RACE template switching, a step that introduced a universal primer site along with unique molecular identifiers. Priming for cDNA synthesis came from both the TCR alpha and TCR beta constant segments. Library amplification involved two PCR steps, and the second step added sample barcodes and sequencing adapters. Sequencing of the libraries was done on either Illumina HiSeq 2500 (2x100 bp) or NovaSeq (2x150 bp). As for the original processing: MIGEC handled demultiplexing of reads and collapsing into UMI consensus sequences, while MiXCR performed V(D)J alignment. Clonotypes responding to the vaccine were identified with edgeR on replicate PBMC samples, with the criteria of FDR below 0.01 and a log2 fold change above 5 up to day 15. CD4 or CD8 identity was assigned to each bulk clonotype according to whether the clonotype was present at higher abundance in the sequenced CD4 repertoire or the sequenced CD8 repertoire. The public sequencing data were trimmed at Q25 with fastp and processed into clonotypes with MiXCR by TCRdb, which kept only in-frame beta chains. Here each entry gathers all rows of one CDR3 protein and keeps the most common genes and DNA. Here the V and J calls rest on TCRdb's processing, not on the authors' analysis. The sample table records hundreds of thousands of distinct CDR3 sequences; roughly 4.8% of these occur just once. Together, the top ten hold roughly 3.3% of the sample.

The table lists this clonotype with a few counts. Its antigen remains unidentified. Per-base qualities were not stored, and no clone one base away is much larger. The TCR comes from a man aged 18 to 29 who received the YFV17D yellow fever vaccine. The sequencing here drew on CD4+ T cells sorted from PBMCs, taken on the day of the yellow fever booster vaccination.

The CDR3 reads as follows: CASTLAGMDTEAFF. Read as DNA, the sequence is TGTGCCAGCACTCTGGCAGGGATGGACACTGAAGCTTTCTTT. Recombination connected TRBV12-3 or TRBV12-4 to TRBJ1-1, with a weak D call of TRBD1 (5 bases match). From the cysteine up to the phenylalanine, the CDR3 has a length of 14 residues. The sequence is cut down to CDR3 DNA, 42 bases in frame from base 1. The junction shows trimming of 7 bases on V and 3 bases on J, plus 15 bases between the germline ends.